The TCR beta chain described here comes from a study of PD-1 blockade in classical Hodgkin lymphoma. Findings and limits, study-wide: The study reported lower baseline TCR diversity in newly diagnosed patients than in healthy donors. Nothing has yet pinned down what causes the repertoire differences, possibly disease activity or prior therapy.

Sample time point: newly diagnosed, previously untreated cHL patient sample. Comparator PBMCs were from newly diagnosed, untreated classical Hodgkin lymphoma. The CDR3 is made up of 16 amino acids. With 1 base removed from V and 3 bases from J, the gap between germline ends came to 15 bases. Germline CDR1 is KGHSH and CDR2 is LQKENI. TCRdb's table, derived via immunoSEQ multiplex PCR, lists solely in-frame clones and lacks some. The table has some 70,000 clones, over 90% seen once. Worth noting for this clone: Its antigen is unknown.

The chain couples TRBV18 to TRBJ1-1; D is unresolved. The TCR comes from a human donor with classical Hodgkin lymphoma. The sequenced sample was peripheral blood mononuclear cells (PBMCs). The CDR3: CASSPRVWKGDTEAFF. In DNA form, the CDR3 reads TGTGCCAGCTCACCACGGGTATGGAAAGGCGACACTGAAGCTTTCTTT. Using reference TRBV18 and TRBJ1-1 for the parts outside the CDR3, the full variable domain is NAGVMQNPRHLVRRRGQEARLRCSPMKGHSHVYWYRQLPEEGLKFMVYLQKENIIDESGMPKERFSAEFPKEGPSILRIQQVVRGDSAAYFCASSPRVWKGDTEAFFGQGTRLTVV.